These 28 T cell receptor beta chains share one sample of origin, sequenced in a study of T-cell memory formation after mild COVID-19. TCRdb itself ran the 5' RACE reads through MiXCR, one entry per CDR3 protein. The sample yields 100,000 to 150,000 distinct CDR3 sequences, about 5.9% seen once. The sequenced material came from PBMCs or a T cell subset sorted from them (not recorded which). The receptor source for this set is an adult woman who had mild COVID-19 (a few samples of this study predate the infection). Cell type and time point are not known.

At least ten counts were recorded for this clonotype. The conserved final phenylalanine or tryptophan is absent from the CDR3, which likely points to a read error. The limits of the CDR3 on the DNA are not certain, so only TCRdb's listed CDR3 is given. The CDR3 sequence is CSARDRAGSFLSPS. The chain couples TRBV20-1 to TRBJ2-7; TRBD1, the table's D call, was not compared with the DNA. The CDR3 sequence runs 14 residues, both termini included. Germline V gives CDR1 DFQATT, CDR2 SNEGSKA (reference sequence).

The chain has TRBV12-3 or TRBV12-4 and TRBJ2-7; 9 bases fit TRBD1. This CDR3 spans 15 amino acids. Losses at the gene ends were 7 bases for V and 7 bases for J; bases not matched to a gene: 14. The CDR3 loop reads CASIPAGQGIGEQYF. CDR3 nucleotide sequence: TGTGCCAGCATTCCTGCCGGACAGGGGATAGGAGAGCAGTACTTC.

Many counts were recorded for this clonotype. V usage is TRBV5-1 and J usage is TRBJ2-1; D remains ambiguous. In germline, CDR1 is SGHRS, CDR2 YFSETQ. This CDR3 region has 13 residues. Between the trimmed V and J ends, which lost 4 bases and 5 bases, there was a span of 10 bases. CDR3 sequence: CASSPTSNNEQFF. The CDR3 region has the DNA TGCGCCAGCAGCCCAACCTCGAACAATGAGCAGTTCTTC.

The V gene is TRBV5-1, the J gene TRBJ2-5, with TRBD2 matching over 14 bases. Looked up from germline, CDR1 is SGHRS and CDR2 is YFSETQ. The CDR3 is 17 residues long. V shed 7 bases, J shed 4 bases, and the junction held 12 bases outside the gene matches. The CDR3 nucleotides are TGCGCCAGCGGGCCGGGACTAGCGGGGGCCGGTTCAGAGACCCAGTACTTC. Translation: CASGPGLAGAGSETQYF.

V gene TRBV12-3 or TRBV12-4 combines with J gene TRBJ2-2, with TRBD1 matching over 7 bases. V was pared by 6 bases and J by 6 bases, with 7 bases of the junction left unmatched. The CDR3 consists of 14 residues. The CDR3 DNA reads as TGTGCCAGCAGCCGTCGACAGGGTCCCGGGGAGCTGTTTTTT. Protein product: CASSRRQGPGELFF.

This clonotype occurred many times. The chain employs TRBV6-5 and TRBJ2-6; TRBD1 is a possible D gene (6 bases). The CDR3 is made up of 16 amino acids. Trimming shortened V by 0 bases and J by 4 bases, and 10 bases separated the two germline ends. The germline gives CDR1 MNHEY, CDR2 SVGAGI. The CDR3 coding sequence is TGTGCCAGCAGTTACTCATTGGGGGCAGGGGCCAACGTCCTGACTTTC. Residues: CASSYSLGAGANVLTF.

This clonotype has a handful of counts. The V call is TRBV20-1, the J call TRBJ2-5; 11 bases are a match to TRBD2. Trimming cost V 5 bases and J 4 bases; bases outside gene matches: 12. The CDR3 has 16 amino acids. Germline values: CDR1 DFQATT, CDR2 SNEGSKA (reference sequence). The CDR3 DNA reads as TGCAGTGCTTATGACAGGGTTGGACTAGCGGGAGAGACCCAGTACTTC. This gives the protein CSAYDRVGLAGETQYF.

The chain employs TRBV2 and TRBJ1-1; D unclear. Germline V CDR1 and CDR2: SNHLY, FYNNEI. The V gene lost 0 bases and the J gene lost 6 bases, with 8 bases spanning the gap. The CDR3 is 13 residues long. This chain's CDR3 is CASSEAESSEAFF. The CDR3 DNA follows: TGTGCCAGCAGTGAAGCGGAGAGCTCTGAAGCTTTCTTT.

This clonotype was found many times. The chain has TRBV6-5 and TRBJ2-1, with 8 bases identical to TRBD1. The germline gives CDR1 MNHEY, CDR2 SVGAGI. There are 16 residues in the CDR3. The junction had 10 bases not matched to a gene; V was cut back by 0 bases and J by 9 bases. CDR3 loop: CASSYSGQGASAEQFF. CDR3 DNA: TGTGCCAGCAGTTACTCCGGCCAGGGGGCATCGGCTGAGCAGTTCTTC.

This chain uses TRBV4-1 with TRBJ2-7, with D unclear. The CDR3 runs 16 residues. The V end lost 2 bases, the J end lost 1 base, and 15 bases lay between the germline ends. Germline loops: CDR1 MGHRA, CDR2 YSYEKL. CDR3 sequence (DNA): TGCGCCAGCAGCCAAAAGCCCCCTGCAGGTTCCTACGAGCAGTACTTC. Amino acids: CASSQKPPAGSYEQYF.

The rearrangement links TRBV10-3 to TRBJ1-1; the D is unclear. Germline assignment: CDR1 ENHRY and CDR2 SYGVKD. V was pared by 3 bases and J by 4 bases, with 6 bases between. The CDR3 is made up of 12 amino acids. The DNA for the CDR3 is TGTGCCATCAGTGAAATCGGCACTGAAGCTTTCTTT. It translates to CAISEIGTEAFF.

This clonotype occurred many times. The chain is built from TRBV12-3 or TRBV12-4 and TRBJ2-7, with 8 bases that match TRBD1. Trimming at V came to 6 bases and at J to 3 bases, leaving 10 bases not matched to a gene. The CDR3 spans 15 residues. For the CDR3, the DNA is TGTGCCAGCAGAAGCCAGGGGGCCGGGAACTACGAGCAGTACTTC. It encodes CASRSQGAGNYEQYF.

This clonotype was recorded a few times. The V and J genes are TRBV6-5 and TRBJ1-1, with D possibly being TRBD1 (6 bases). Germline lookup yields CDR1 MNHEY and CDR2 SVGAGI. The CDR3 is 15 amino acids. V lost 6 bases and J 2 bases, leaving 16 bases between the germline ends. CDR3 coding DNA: TGTGCCAGCAGCCCTTCGACAGGATCTAACACTGAAGCTTTCTTT. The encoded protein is CASSPSTGSNTEAFF.

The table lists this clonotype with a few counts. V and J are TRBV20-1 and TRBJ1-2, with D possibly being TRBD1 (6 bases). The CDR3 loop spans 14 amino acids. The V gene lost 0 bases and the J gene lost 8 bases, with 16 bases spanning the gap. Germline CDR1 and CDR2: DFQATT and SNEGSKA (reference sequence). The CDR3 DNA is TGCAGTGCTAGAGAAGGGGGAATATTTGAAGGCTACACCTTC. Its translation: CSAREGGIFEGYTF.

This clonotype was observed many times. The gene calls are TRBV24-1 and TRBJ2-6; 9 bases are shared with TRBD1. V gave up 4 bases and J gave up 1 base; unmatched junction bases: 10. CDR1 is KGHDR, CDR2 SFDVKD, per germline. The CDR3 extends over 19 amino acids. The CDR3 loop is CATSDPRQGVSSGANVLTF. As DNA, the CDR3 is TGTGCCACCAGTGACCCGAGACAGGGGGTTTCTTCTGGGGCCAACGTCCTGACTTTC.

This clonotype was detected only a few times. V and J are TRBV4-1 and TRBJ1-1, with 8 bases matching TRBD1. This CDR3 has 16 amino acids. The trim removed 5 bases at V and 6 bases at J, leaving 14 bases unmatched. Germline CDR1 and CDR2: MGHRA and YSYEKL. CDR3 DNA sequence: TGCGCCAGCAGCTCCGGACAGGGAGGACTAAGGGCTGAAGCTTTCTTT. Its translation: CASSSGQGGLRAEAFF.

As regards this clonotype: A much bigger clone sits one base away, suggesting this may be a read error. The CDR3 bases are TGCGCCAGAAGCTCTCCAGGGATCGCTGAAGCTTTCTTT. Its translation: CARSSPGIAEAFF. The chain is built from TRBV5-1 and TRBJ1-1; D is perhaps TRBD1 (5 bases). This CDR3 comprises 13 residues. Germline CDR1 is SGHRS and CDR2 is YFSETQ.

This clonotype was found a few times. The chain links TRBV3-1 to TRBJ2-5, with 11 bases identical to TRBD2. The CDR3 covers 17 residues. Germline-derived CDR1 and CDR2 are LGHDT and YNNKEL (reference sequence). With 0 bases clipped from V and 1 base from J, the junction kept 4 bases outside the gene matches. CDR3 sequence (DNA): TGTGCCAGCAGCCAAGATTTCCTAGCGGGGGGCCAAGAGACCCAGTACTTC. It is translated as CASSQDFLAGGQETQYF.

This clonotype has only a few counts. The CDR3 bases are TGTGCCAGCAGTCGCCCGACTTGGGGGATCACAGATACGCAGTATTTT. Translation: CASSRPTWGITDTQYF. The chain links TRBV6-6 to TRBJ2-3; D is possibly TRBD1 or TRBD2 (5 bases each). CDR1 and CDR2 from the germline V gene are MNHNY and SVGAGI (reference sequence). The length of the CDR3 is 16 residues. The V end was cut by 5 bases, the J end by 2 bases, with 17 bases between.

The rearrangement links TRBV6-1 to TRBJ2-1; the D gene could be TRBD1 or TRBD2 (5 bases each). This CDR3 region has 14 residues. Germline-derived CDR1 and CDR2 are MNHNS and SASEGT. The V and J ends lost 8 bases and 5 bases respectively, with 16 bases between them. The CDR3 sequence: CASGTGLIHNEQFF. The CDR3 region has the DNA TGTGCCAGCGGGACGGGGTTGATTCACAATGAGCAGTTCTTC.

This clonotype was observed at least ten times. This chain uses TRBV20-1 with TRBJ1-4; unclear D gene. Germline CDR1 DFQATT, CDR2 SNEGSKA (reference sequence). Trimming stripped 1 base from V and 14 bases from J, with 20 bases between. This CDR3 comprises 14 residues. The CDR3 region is CSARAGSSSTPLFF. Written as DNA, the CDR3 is TGCAGTGCTAGAGCGGGGTCGTCTAGTACTCCTCTGTTTTTT.

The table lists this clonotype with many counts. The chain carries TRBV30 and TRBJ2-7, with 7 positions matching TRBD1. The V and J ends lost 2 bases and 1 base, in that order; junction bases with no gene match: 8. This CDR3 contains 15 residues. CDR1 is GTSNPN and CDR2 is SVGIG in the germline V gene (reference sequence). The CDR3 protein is CAWSSPGTVSYEQYF. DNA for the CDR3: TGTGCCTGGAGTTCCCCCGGGACAGTATCCTACGAGCAGTACTTC.

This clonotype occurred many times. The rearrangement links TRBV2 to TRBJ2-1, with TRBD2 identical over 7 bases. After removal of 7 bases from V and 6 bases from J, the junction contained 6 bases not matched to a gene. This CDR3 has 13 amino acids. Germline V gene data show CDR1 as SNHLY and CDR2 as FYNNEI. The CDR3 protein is CASNWGLPNEQFF. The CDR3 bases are TGTGCCAGCAACTGGGGACTACCCAATGAGCAGTTCTTC.

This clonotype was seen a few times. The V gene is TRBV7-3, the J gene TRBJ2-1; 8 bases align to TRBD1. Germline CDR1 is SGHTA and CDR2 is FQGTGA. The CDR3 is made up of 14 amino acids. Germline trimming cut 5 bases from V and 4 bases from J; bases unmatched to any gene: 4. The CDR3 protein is CASSPQGEYNEQFF. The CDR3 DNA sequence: TGTGCCAGCAGCCCACAGGGGGAATACAATGAGCAGTTCTTC.

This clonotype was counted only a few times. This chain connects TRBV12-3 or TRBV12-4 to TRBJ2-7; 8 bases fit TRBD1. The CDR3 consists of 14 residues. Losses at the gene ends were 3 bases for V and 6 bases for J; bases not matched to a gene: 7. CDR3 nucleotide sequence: TGTGCCAGCAGTTTTAGGGCAGGGGGCCCCGAGCAGTACTTC. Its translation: CASSFRAGGPEQYF.

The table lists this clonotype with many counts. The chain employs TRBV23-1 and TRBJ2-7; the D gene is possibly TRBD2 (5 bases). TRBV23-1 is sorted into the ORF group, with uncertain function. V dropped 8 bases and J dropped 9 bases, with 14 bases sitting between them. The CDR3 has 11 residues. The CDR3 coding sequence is TGCGCCAGCGTCGGGCTCGGAGGGCAGTACTTC. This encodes CASVGLGGQYF.

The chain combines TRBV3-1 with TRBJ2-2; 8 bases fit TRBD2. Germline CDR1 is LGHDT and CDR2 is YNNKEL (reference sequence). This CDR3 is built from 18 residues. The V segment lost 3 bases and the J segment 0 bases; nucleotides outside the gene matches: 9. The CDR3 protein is CASSHDRRGGPNTGELFF. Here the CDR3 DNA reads TGTGCCAGCAGCCACGATCGCCGCGGGGGGCCGAACACCGGGGAGCTGTTTTTT.

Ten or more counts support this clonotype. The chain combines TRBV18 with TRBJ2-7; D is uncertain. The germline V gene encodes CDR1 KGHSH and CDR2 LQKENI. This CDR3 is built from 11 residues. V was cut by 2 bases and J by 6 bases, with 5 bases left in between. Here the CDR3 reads CASSPNSEQYF. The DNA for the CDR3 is TGTGCCAGCTCACCAAATAGCGAGCAGTACTTC. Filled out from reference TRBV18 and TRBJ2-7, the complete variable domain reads NAGVMQNPRHLVRRRGQEARLRCSPMKGHSHVYWYRQLPEEGLKFMVYLQKENIIDESGMPKERFSAEFPKEGPSILRIQQVVRGDSAAYFCASSPNSEQYFGPGTRLTVT.